This TCR beta chain was found in a study of neurological immune-mediated disorders. V lost 6 bases to trimming and J lost 0 bases, with 9 bases between them. The CDR3 runs 14 residues. Germline V gene data show CDR1 as ENHRY and CDR2 as SYGVKD. At least ten counts were recorded for this clonotype. The antigen is unknown. Whole-study findings and limits: HTLV-1-associated myelopathy led in TCR clonal expansion, while multiple sclerosis ranked lowest, below healthy controls. None of the CDR3 amino acid sequences of expanded clones were shared across subjects, and this suggested private repertoires in all groups.

The time point here: longitudinal time-point 2. TCRdb reprocessed the 5' RACE reads via MiXCR and lists one record per CDR3 protein. Seen here are fewer than 70,000 distinct CDR3 sequences, more than 9.5% observed once, and the top ten hold around 13%. This clonotype was sampled from a man aged 25 to 40 in good health. V gene TRBV10-3 combines with J gene TRBJ2-1; D may be TRBD2 (6 bases). The sequenced material came from PBMCs. In nucleotides, the CDR3 is TGTGCCATCAGGGCGGAGGGCTCCTACAATGAGCAGTTCTTC. Residues: CAIRAEGSYNEQFF.